Sequencing of this T cell receptor beta chain was carried out in a study of blood T cell repertoires in COVID-19. V lost 4 bases, J lost 2 bases, and 6 bases stayed unmatched. Germline CDR1 reads MDHEN; CDR2 reads SYDVKM. This CDR3 region has 15 residues. Only in-frame clones appear in the TCRdb table, and some are missing; sequencing was by immunoSEQ multiplex PCR. The sample consists of around 270,000 clones, 70% to 90% of them appearing once. The TCR sequence derives from a woman aged 25 to 45 who had recovered from COVID-19. What was sequenced was PBMCs or T cells enriched from blood (not recorded which). This chain joins TRBV28 and TRBJ2-3; 7 bases agree with TRBD1. CDR3 sequence reads: CASSSLGTVTDTQYF. CDR3 DNA: TGTGCCAGCAGTTCTTTAGGGACAGTCACAGATACGCAGTATTTT.